Listed below are T cell receptor beta chains from one sample, sequenced in a study of immune cell composition in non-small cell lung cancer. Sequencing was performed with immunoSEQ multiplex PCR; in TCRdb, only in-frame clones are kept and a portion is missing. Counted here are about 10,000 clones, 60% to 80% occurring once; the ten biggest clones make up 7.5% to 9.5%. Input material: lung tumor tissue. These receptors originate from a human donor with non-small cell lung cancer. The CDR3 runs from the conserved cysteine through the conserved F or W. A D gene is named only where the DNA matches it firmly. Clone size appears in some rows only: once, few, many, or a class for an expanded clone.

size | J | D | length | V | CDR3 | DNA
NA | TRBJ1-5 | TRBD1 | 20 | TRBV5-5 | CASSFTPTHTGAGRDQPQHF | TGTGCCAGCAGCTTTACACCCACCCATACAGGGGCGGGGAGGGATCAGCCCCAGCATTTT
few | TRBJ1-2 | NA | 11 | TRBV9 | CASSGNKGYTF | TGTGCCAGCAGCGGAAATAAGGGCTACACCTTC
NA | TRBJ1-2 | TRBD1 | 16 | TRBV7-2 | CASSPTGRQGRDGYTF | TGTGCCAGCAGCCCAACCGGCAGACAGGGTCGCGATGGCTACACCTTC
NA | TRBJ1-1 | TRBD1 | 13 | TRBV28 | CASRGQIGTEAFF | TGTGCCAGCAGGGGACAGATTGGCACTGAAGCTTTCTTT
NA | TRBJ1-5 | NA | 11 | TRBV29-1 | CSVGQEGPQHF | TGCAGCGTTGGACAAGAAGGGCCCCAGCATTTT
NA | TRBJ1-5 | NA | 14 | TRBV19 | CASSPGRQNQPQHF | TGTGCCAGTAGCCCGGGACGGCAGAATCAGCCCCAGCATTTT
few | TRBJ1-3 | TRBD1 | 17 | TRBV5-1 | CASSLSGQGIAGNTIYF | TGCGCCAGCAGCTTGTCAGGACAGGGAATCGCTGGAAACACCATATATTTT
NA | TRBJ1-6 | NA | 17 | TRBV2 | CASRWVSTGSYNSPLHF | TGTGCCAGCAGATGGGTGAGCACGGGCTCCTATAATTCACCCCTCCACTTT
once | TRBJ2-1 | NA | 15 | TRBV7-3 | CASSVRTGSYNEQFF | TGTGCCAGCAGCGTTCGGACTGGTTCCTACAATGAGCAGTTCTTC
once | TRBJ2-7 | NA | 12 | TRBV6-5 | CASTSRQHEQYF | TGTGCCAGCACTAGTAGACAACACGAGCAGTACTTC
NA | TRBJ2-2 | TRBD1 | 14 | TRBV5-6 | CASRVTGGTGELFF | TGTGCCAGCAGAGTGACAGGGGGCACCGGGGAGCTGTTTTTT
NA | TRBJ2-2 | NA | 14 | TRBV5-4 | CASSFSATNGELFF | TGTGCCAGCAGCTTTTCAGCTACTAACGGGGAGCTGTTTTTT
few | TRBJ1-6 | TRBD1 | 16 | TRBV4-1 | CASSPNEDRVGSPLHF | TGCGCCAGCAGCCCCAATGAGGACAGGGTGGGTTCACCCCTCCACTTT
few | TRBJ2-7 | NA | 12 | TRBV7-1 | CASSFGVDEQYF | TGTGCCAGCAGCTTTGGGGTGGACGAGCAGTACTTC
NA | TRBJ2-6 | NA | 18 | TRBV27 | CASSLYRGTYSGANVLTF | TGTGCCAGCAGTTTATATCGGGGAACGTACTCTGGGGCCAACGTCCTGACTTTC
NA | TRBJ1-2 | NA | 13 | TRBV6-6 | CASSAGEAYGYTF | TGTGCCAGCAGCGCAGGAGAAGCTTATGGCTACACCTTC
NA | TRBJ2-3 | NA | 15 | TRBV14 | CASSPYGTSTDTQYF | TGTGCCAGCAGCCCGTACGGGACTAGCACAGATACGCAGTATTTT
NA | TRBJ2-7 | NA | 11 | TRBV18 | CASSPAYEQYF | TGTGCCAGCTCACCAGCCTACGAGCAGTACTTC
NA | TRBJ1-6 | NA | 14 | TRBV7-2 | CASSLEGEGSPLHF | TGTGCCAGCAGCTTAGAGGGTGAAGGTTCACCCCTCCACTTT
few | TRBJ1-1 | NA | 14 | TRBV5-4 | CASSLGLQNTEAFF | TGTGCCAGCAGCTTAGGACTCCAGAACACTGAAGCTTTCTTT
once | TRBJ1-4 | TRBD1 | 19 | TRBV4-3 | CASSPGLLGGGFANEKLFF | TGCGCCAGCAGCCCAGGTCTTTTAGGGGGCGGGTTTGCTAATGAAAAACTGTTTTTT
once | TRBJ1-1 | NA | 13 | TRBV7-3 | CASSLTAKTEAFF | TGTGCCAGCAGCTTAACCGCGAAAACTGAAGCTTTCTTT
NA | TRBJ2-1 | NA | 15 | TRBV7-3 | CASRPDEAVYNEQFF | TGTGCCAGCAGACCAGACGAGGCGGTCTACAATGAGCAGTTCTTC
NA | TRBJ1-2 | NA | 17 | TRBV4-3 | CASSQDWGTTGSYGYTF | TGCGCCAGCAGCCAAGACTGGGGGACGACAGGTAGCTATGGCTACACCTTC
once | TRBJ2-5 | NA | 11 | TRBV30 | CAWSVQETQYF | TGTGCCTGGAGTGTTCAAGAGACCCAGTACTTC
NA | TRBJ2-7 | NA | 15 | TRBV28 | CASAFQAGGAYEQYF | TGTGCCAGCGCCTTTCAGGCTGGCGGAGCCTACGAGCAGTACTTC
medium-sized | TRBJ1-5 | TRBD1 | 16 | TRBV19 | CASSIETGGGNQPQHF | TGTGCCAGTAGTATAGAAACAGGGGGCGGCAATCAGCCCCAGCATTTT
NA | TRBJ1-2 | NA | 13 | TRBV6-1 | CASSELMTVGYTF | TGTGCCAGCAGTGAATTAATGACGGTTGGCTACACCTTC
NA | TRBJ1-2 | TRBD1 | 15 | TRBV19 | CASSITGQGIYGYTF | TGTGCCAGTAGTATTACGGGACAGGGTATCTATGGCTACACCTTC
NA | TRBJ2-5 | NA | 14 | TRBV28 | CASSFMGFQETQYF | TGTGCCAGCAGTTTTATGGGGTTTCAGGAGACCCAGTACTTC
NA | TRBJ1-6 | NA | 16 | TRBV6-4 | CATDTESGSYNSPLHF | TGTGCCACCGACACAGAATCGGGCTCCTATAATTCACCCCTCCACTTT
NA | TRBJ1-1 | NA | 15 | TRBV5-1 | CASSLVGGAGSEAFF | TGCGCCAGCAGCTTGGTAGGGGGGGCGGGATCTGAAGCTTTCTTT
few | TRBJ1-4 | TRBD1 | 15 | TRBV15 | CATSRPSRGDEKLFF | TGTGCCACCAGCAGACCTTCCAGGGGGGATGAAAAACTGTTTTTT
NA | TRBJ2-4 | NA | 13 | TRBV28 | CASSLTGLIIQYF | TGTGCCAGCAGCCTGACAGGTTTGATAATTCAGTACTTC
NA | TRBJ1-1 | TRBD1 | 14 | TRBV7-9 | CASSWGTGELKAFF | TGTGCCAGCAGCTGGGGGACAGGGGAGTTGAAAGCTTTCTTT
NA | TRBJ1-5 | NA | 15 | TRBV28 | CASSKLTFLNQPQHF | TGTGCCAGCAGTAAACTCACCTTCCTAAATCAGCCCCAGCATTTT
NA | TRBJ2-7 | NA | 11 | TRBV7-8 | CASSYIDEQYF | TGTGCCAGCAGCTATATCGACGAGCAGTACTTC
NA | TRBJ1-1 | NA | 15 | TRBV19 | CASSQTGPLNTEAFF | TGTGCCAGTAGTCAGACAGGACCTTTGAACACTGAAGCTTTCTTT
NA | TRBJ2-5 | TRBD2 | 15 | TRBV7-2 | CASSLVTGGPETQYF | TGTGCCAGCAGCTTAGTGACGGGGGGGCCAGAGACCCAGTACTTC
NA | TRBJ1-2 | NA | 13 | TRBV27 | CASREEGKYGYTF | TGTGCCAGCAGAGAAGAGGGAAAGTATGGCTACACCTTC
once | TRBJ2-1 | NA | 15 | TRBV9 | CASSAVPGPTNEQFF | TGTGCCAGCAGCGCCGTCCCGGGACCTACAAATGAGCAGTTCTTC
NA | TRBJ2-7 | TRBD1 | 17 | TRBV25-1 | CASSEFGSGTGRNEQYF | TGTGCCAGCAGTGAATTCGGATCGGGGACAGGGAGAAACGAGCAGTACTTC
NA | TRBJ2-2 | TRBD2 | 15 | TRBV2 | CASRAGTRVTGELFF | TGTGCCAGCAGAGCCGGGACTAGGGTCACCGGGGAGCTGTTTTTT
NA | TRBJ1-2 | NA | 13 | TRBV5-1 | CASSPDGNYGYTF | TGCGCCAGCAGCCCCGACGGAAACTATGGCTACACCTTC
medium-sized | TRBJ2-5 | NA | 15 | TRBV2 | CASSEAEASQETQYF | TGTGCCAGCAGTGAAGCGGAAGCTAGTCAAGAGACCCAGTACTTC
NA | TRBJ2-3 | TRBD2 | 17 | TRBV4-2 | CASSQDPLAGGLNTQYF | TGTGCCAGCAGCCAAGATCCCCTAGCGGGGGGGCTAAATACGCAGTATTTT
NA | TRBJ1-1 | TRBD1 | 14 | TRBV6-6 | CASSLQGAITEAFF | TGTGCCAGCAGTTTACAGGGGGCTATCACTGAAGCTTTCTTT
NA | TRBJ1-2 | NA | 12 | TRBV19 | CASSIRGYGYTF | TGTGCCAGTAGTATTCGGGGCTATGGCTACACCTTC